A selection of T cell receptor beta chains follows, all from one sample in a study of cytomegalovirus exposure and HLA in healthy donors. Repertoires were generated with immunoSEQ multiplex PCR, while TCRdb's copy carries only in-frame clones and drops some. The data show about 140,000 clones, around 85% seen once. What was sequenced was PBMCs. The receptors shown here come from a man aged 35 to 55 in good health and CMV-seropositive. The CDR3 runs from the conserved cysteine through the conserved F or W. D genes are given only for firm matches. Size is stated for part of the rows, as once, few or many counts, or as a class when the clone is expanded.

TRBD1 few TRBJ1-2 15 TRBV5-4 TGTGCCAGCAGCTTGGGACAGGGTTGGGACTATGGCTACACCTTC CASSLGQGWDYGYTF
. few TRBJ2-3 13 TRBV5-1 TGCGCCAGCAGCGAACACTACAGGGTTACGCAGTATTTT CASSEHYRVTQYF
TRBD1 . TRBJ1-5 15 TRBV15 TGTGCCACCAGCAGAACCGACAGGGCCCTCCGGCCCCAGCATTTT CATSRTDRALRPQHF
. few TRBJ1-2 13 TRBV4-3 TGCGCCAGCAGCCAACAGGGGAGGGGTGGCTACACCTTC CASSQQGRGGYTF
TRBD2 once TRBJ2-7 18 TRBV30 TGTGCCTGGAGTGGGGGACTAGCGGGAGCCCTGAGCTCCTACGAGCAGTACTTC CAWSGGLAGALSSYEQYF
TRBD2 . TRBJ2-1 16 TRBV14 TGTGCCAGCAGCCGCCGGGGTAGCGGGAGGGCGAATGAGCAGTTCTTC CASSRRGSGRANEQFF
TRBD1 . TRBJ1-2 15 TRBV4-1 TGCGCCAGCAGCCAAGTTGACAGGGGGCGGGATGGCTACACCTTC CASSQVDRGRDGYTF
. . TRBJ2-7 15 TRBV5-1 TGCGCCAGCAGCTTGGGAGGGGGGGCCGGGTACGAGCAGTACTTC CASSLGGGAGYEQYF
TRBD1 . TRBJ1-1 14 TRBV5-6 TGTGCCAGCAGCTTGAACAGGGGGTCCAACCGTGGCTTCTTT CASSLNRGSNRGFF
. few TRBJ1-2 15 TRBV4-1 TGCGCCAGCAGCCAAGATGAGGGCAGCAACTATGGCTACACCTTC CASSQDEGSNYGYTF
TRBD1 . TRBJ1-5 20 TRBV15 TGTGCCACCAGCAGAGGAGGGACCGGGACAGGGGGGGTTAGCAATCAGCCCCAGCATTTT CATSRGGTGTGGVSNQPQHF
TRBD2 . TRBJ2-3 16 TRBV19 TGTGCCAGTACCGGGGGGGCTCTTCTTAGCACAGATACGCAGTATTTT CASTGGALLSTDTQYF
. . TRBJ2-1 16 TRBV9 TGTGCCAGCAGCACGGCAGCAGGGGTCCCCTACAATGAGCAGTTCTTC CASSTAAGVPYNEQFF
. . TRBJ2-5 12 TRBV2 TGTGCCAGCAGTTTGGCGGCTGAGACCCAGTACTTC CASSLAAETQYF
. . TRBJ2-7 12 TRBV10-3 TGTGCCATCAGGGACAGTGCCTACGAGCAGTACTTC CAIRDSAYEQYF
. once TRBJ1-2 12 TRBV6-6 TGTGCCAGCGGAGGGATTAAGTATGGCTACACCTTC CASGGIKYGYTF
. few TRBJ2-1 15 TRBV7-9 TGTGCCAGCAGCTTATTTAGCGGATCCTACAATGAGCAGTTCTTC CASSLFSGSYNEQFF
TRBD1 . TRBJ1-2 13 TRBV9 TGTGCCAGCAGCGTTACAGGGGGCTGGGGCTACACCTTC CASSVTGGWGYTF
. . TRBJ1-6 16 TRBV5-3 TGTGCCAGAAGCTTAGGTCGGGGGTATGATAATTCACCCCTCCACTTT CARSLGRGYDNSPLHF
. . TRBJ2-3 15 TRBV7-2 TGTGCCAGCAGCTTACAGGCCAGGCGCACAGATACGCAGTATTTT CASSLQARRTDTQYF
. . TRBJ1-6 13 TRBV1 TGCACCAGCAGCCAAGACTCTAATTCACCCCTCCACTTT CTSSQDSNSPLHF
TRBD2 . TRBJ2-1 20 TRBV7-8 TGTGCCAGCAGTCCGGGACACTCGTTGACTAGCGGGAGGGCCAGGAATGAGCAGTTCTTC CASSPGHSLTSGRARNEQFF
TRBD2 . TRBJ2-1 16 TRBV5-4 TGTGCCAGCAGCTTGAAACTAGCGGGGTTTGGTAATGAGCAGTTCTTC CASSLKLAGFGNEQFF
. . TRBJ1-1 13 TRBV27 TGTGCCAGCAGTTTAACGGGGGTAACTGAAGCTTTCTTT CASSLTGVTEAFF
TRBD1 . TRBJ1-5 15 TRBV2 TGTGCCAGCAGGAAGGGACAGGGGAAGAATCAGCCCCAGCATTTT CASRKGQGKNQPQHF
TRBD2 . TRBJ2-7 16 TRBV5-4 TGTGCCAGCAGCACCAAGACTAGCGGGAGGAAAGCCGAGCAGTACTTC CASSTKTSGRKAEQYF
TRBD2 . TRBJ2-7 18 TRBV2 TGTGCCAGCAGTGGTAGGGCTAGCGGGAACACCGCGGAGGACGAGCAGTACTTC CASSGRASGNTAEDEQYF
. few TRBJ1-1 13 TRBV19 TGTGCCAGTAGTATAGCAGGGTTCGCTGAAGCTTTCTTT CASSIAGFAEAFF
. . TRBJ1-5 14 TRBV7-6 TGTGCCAGCAGCTTTACAGGGTTCGGTCAGCCCCAGCATTTT CASSFTGFGQPQHF
. . TRBJ1-1 12 TRBV29-1 TGCAGCGTTGAACGAGGGGGCACTGAAGCTTTCTTT CSVERGGTEAFF
. . TRBJ2-3 15 TRBV5-1 TGCGCCAGCAGTACCCTTGCGGGATCGGGGGATACGCAGTATTTT CASSTLAGSGDTQYF
TRBD1 . TRBJ2-7 15 TRBV19 TGTGCCAGTAGTATAAGGCCGGGACAGGGCTACGAGCAGTACTTC CASSIRPGQGYEQYF
. . TRBJ2-3 13 TRBV7-2 TGTGCCAGCAGCTTTTTTAAAACCGGTACGCAGTATTTT CASSFFKTGTQYF
. . TRBJ2-7 17 TRBV7-9 TGTGCCAGCAGCGTTATCATCCAGGGAATTAATACCTACGAGCAGTACTTC CASSVIIQGINTYEQYF
TRBD1 . TRBJ2-3 15 TRBV10-3 TGTGCCATCAGTGTCACTGCAGGGGGCCAAGATACGCAGTATTTT CAISVTAGGQDTQYF
TRBD2 . TRBJ2-7 16 TRBV11-2 TGTGCCAGCAGCTTGGCGATCCTAGCGGGATCCTACGAGCAGTACTTC CASSLAILAGSYEQYF
. . TRBJ2-1 12 TRBV25-1 TGTGCCAGCAGTGAATCGAGGAATGAGCAGTTCTTC CASSESRNEQFF
. once TRBJ2-3 13 TRBV15 TGTGCCACCAGCAGGGTAGGGGGAGATACGCAGTATTTT CATSRVGGDTQYF
. . TRBJ2-5 11 TRBV6-6 TGTGCCAGCATCCAAGAGGAGACCCAGTACTTC CASIQEETQYF
TRBD2 few TRBJ2-2 14 TRBV7-9 TGTGCCAGCAGTCGACTAGCGGAAACCGGGGAGCTGTTTTTT CASSRLAETGELFF
TRBD1 . TRBJ2-7 15 TRBV6-5 TGTGCCAGCAGTTACTCGACAGGGGGGGGGAACGAGCAGTACTTC CASSYSTGGGNEQYF
. . TRBJ2-1 15 TRBV6-6 TGTGCCAGCAGTCGAACAGGGTTTCCGTACAATGAGCAGTTCTTC CASSRTGFPYNEQFF
. few TRBJ2-7 15 TRBV25-1 TGTGCCAGCGTGGGAGGACCCTCTGGATTGGACGAGCAGTACTTC CASVGGPSGLDEQYF
TRBD1 . TRBJ2-3 14 TRBV9 TGTGCCAGCACCGAGGGACAGCCCACAGATACGCAGTATTTT CASTEGQPTDTQYF
. . TRBJ2-1 13 TRBV5-1 TGCGCCAGCAGCTTGGCCCTCCCCAATGAGCAGTTCTTC CASSLALPNEQFF
. . TRBJ2-7 18 TRBV7-9 TGTGCCAGCAGCCGATTCCCGCCTAGGGCGGGAAGTAGATACGAGCAGTACTTC CASSRFPPRAGSRYEQYF
. . TRBJ2-6 16 TRBV7-6 TGTGCCAGCAGCTTTGGGTCGGGGGCTGGGGCCAACGTCCTGACTTTC CASSFGSGAGANVLTF
TRBD2 . TRBJ2-3 15 TRBV19 TGTGCCAGTACCAACCTAGCGGGGGGGACAGATACGCAGTATTTT CASTNLAGGTDTQYF
. . TRBJ2-3 15 TRBV9 TGTGCCAGCAGCGTACGACTAGGGGGCACAGATACGCAGTATTTT CASSVRLGGTDTQYF
. once TRBJ1-5 15 TRBV19 TGTGCCAGTAGTTCCGGCGGAGGGGCGACCCAGCCCCAGCATTTT CASSSGGGATQPQHF
. once TRBJ1-5 15 TRBV4-1 TGCGCCAGCAGCCAAGACTGGCCCTTTGGTCAGCCCCAGCATTTT CASSQDWPFGQPQHF
. . TRBJ1-3 14 TRBV5-1 TGCGCCAGCAGCAGGGACAACTCTGGAAACACCATATATTTT CASSRDNSGNTIYF
. . TRBJ2-3 14 TRBV9 TGTGCCAGCAGCTTACCCAGCGAAGCAGATACGCAGTATTTT CASSLPSEADTQYF
TRBD1 . TRBJ1-1 13 TRBV5-1 TGCGCCAGCAGCTTAACAGGGGACGCTGAAGCTTTCTTT CASSLTGDAEAFF
. once TRBJ2-7 14 TRBV9 TGTGCCAGCAGCCCAGCCGCCCGGGGCTACGAGCAGTACTTC CASSPAARGYEQYF